This is a list of T cell receptor beta chains from one sample in a study of cytomegalovirus exposure and HLA in healthy donors. Generated by immunoSEQ multiplex PCR, the TCRdb table keeps only in-frame clones and is missing some. This sample has about 150,000 clones, with about 74% found just once. The sample comprised PBMCs. These receptors all stem from a middle-aged woman in good health and CMV-seronegative. CDR3s leave out the opening cysteine and the closing phenylalanine or tryptophan. The order of the fields is V gene, D gene, CDR3 protein. The D gene is left open where the match is weak.

V: TRBV19; D: .; CDR3: ASRTPQGNYGYT
V: TRBV5-1; D: .; CDR3: ASSLYSGGMDEKLF
V: TRBV2; D: .; CDR3: ASSLYTEAF
V: TRBV7-8; D: TRBD1; CDR3: ASSSDRGNAF
V: TRBV5-1; D: .; CDR3: ASSLAPQPNQPQH
V: TRBV6-5; D: TRBD1; CDR3: ASTWTGAYEQY
V: TRBV19; D: TRBD1; CDR3: ASSNYRGPDEKLF
V: TRBV6-1; D: TRBD1; CDR3: ASSVRGRWETQY
V: TRBV7-2; D: .; CDR3: ASSLGGGQYNEQF
V: TRBV2; D: .; CDR3: ASSYRDGYT
V: TRBV28; D: TRBD2; CDR3: AVGLAGSDTQY
V: TRBV6-6; D: .; CDR3: ASSYSIQGVTEAF
V: TRBV30; D: TRBD2; CDR3: AWSVLSSAGVKNEQF
V: TRBV27; D: .; CDR3: ASSLSGQPDQPQH
V: TRBV29-1; D: TRBD2; CDR3: SVEGSGGGAGELF
V: TRBV28; D: TRBD1; CDR3: ASRAPTGASTDTQY
V: TRBV7-9; D: .; CDR3: ASSPPGEFRNGYT
V: TRBV29-1; D: .; CDR3: SVDPGEGYGYT
V: TRBV4-1; D: TRBD1; CDR3: ASSGGTGTYGYT
V: TRBV19; D: TRBD1; CDR3: ATLVGQGPYEQY
V: TRBV28; D: .; CDR3: ASSGAGGTDTQY
V: TRBV6-1; D: TRBD2; CDR3: ASTGTSGVEQF
V: TRBV10-3; D: TRBD1; CDR3: AISAPTGGSYGYT
V: TRBV11-3; D: TRBD2; CDR3: ASSFSLAGGGEQF
V: TRBV7-2; D: .; CDR3: ASSGWQAVNQPQH
V: TRBV27; D: TRBD2; CDR3: ASSTPSGSSYNEQF
V: TRBV5-1; D: TRBD1; CDR3: ASRSGGTGNTEAF
V: TRBV16; D: TRBD1; CDR3: ASSQVLTGAPSGANVLT